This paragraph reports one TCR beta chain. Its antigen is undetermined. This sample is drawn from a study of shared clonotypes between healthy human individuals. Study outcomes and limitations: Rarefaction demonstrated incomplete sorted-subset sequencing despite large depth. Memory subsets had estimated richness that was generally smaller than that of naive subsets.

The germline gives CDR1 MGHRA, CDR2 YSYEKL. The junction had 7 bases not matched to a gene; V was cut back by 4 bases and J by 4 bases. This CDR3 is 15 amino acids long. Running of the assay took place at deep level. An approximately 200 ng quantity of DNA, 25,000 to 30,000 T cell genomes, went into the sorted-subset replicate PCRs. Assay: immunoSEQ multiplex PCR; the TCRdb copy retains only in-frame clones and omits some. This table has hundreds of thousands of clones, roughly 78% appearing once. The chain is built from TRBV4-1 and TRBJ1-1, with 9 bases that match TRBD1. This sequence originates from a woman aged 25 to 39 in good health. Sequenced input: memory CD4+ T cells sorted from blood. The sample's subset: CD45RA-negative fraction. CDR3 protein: CASSPGQGPVTEAFF. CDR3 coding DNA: TGCGCCAGCAGCCCGGGACAGGGACCGGTCACTGAAGCTTTCTTT.